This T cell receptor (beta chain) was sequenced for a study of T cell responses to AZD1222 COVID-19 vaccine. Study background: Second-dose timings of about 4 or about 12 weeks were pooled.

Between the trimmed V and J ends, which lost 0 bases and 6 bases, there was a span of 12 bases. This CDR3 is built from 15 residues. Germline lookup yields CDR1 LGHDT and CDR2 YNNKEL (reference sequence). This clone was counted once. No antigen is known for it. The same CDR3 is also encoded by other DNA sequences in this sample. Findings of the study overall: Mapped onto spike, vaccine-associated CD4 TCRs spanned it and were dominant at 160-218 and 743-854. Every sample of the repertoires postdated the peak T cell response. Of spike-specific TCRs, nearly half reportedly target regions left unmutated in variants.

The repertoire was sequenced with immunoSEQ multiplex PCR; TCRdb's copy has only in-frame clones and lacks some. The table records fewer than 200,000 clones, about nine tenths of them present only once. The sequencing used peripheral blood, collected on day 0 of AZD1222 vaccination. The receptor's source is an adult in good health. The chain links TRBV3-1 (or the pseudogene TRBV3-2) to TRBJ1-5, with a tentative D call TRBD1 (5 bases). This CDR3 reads CASSQDTGPGQPQHF. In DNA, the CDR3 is TGTGCCAGCAGCCAAGATACGGGGCCGGGTCAGCCCCAGCATTTT.